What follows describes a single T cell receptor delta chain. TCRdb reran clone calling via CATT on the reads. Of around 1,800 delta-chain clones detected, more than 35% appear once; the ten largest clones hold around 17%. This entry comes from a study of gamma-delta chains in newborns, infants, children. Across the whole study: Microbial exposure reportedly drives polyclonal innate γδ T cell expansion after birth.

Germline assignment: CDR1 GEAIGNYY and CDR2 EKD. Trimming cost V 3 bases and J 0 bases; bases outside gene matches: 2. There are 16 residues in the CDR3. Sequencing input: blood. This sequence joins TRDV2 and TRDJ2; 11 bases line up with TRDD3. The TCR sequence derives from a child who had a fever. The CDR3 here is CACDVLGDTLTAQLFF. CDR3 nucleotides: TGTGCCTGTGACGTACTGGGGGATACTTTGACAGCACAACTCTTCTTT.